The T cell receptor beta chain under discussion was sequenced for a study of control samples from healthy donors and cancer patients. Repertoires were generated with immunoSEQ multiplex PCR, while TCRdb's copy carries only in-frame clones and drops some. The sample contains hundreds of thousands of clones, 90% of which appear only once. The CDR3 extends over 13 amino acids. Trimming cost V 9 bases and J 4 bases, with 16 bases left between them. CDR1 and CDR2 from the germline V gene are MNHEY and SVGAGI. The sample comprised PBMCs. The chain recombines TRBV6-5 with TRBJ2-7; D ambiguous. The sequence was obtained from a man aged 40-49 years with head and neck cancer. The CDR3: CASISPLPYEQYF. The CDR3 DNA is TGTGCCAGTATTAGCCCTCTACCTTACGAGCAGTACTTC.